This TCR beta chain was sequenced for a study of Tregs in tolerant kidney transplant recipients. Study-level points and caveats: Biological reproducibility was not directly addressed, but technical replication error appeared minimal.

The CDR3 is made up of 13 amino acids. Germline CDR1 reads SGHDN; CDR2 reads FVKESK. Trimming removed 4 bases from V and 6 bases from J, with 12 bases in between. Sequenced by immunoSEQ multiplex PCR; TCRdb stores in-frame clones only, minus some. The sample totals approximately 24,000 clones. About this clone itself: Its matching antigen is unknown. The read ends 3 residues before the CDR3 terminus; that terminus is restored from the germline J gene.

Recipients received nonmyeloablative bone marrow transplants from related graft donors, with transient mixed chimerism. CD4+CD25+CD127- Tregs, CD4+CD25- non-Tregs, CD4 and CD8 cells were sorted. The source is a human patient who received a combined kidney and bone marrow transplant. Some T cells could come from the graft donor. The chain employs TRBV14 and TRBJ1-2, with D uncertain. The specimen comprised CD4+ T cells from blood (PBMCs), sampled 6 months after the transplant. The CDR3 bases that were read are TGTGCCAGCAGCCGAAGCGTCGCTCATGGC. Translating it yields CASSRSVAHG. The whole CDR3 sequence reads CASSRSVAHGYTF.